Shown below are 27 T cell receptor beta chains from a single sample sequenced in a study of CD8+CD57+ T cells in acquired aplastic anemia. Template material for TCR beta VDJ and CDR3 profiling consisted of genomic DNA. TCRdb reprocessed the reads via MiXCR and lists one record per CDR3 protein. The sample carries 210,000 or so distinct CDR3 sequences, 40% to 60% recorded once. Patients sequenced had flow cytometry evidence of CD8+CD57+ cell expansion. The specimen sequenced was sorted CD4+, CD8+, or CD8+CD57+ T cells (not recorded which) from PBMCs. The receptors derive from a human donor with aplastic anemia.

This chain uses TRBV20-1 with TRBJ1-5; D is perhaps TRBD1 (5 bases). Trimming removed 2 bases from V and 3 bases from J, with 14 bases in between. The CDR3 totals 15 residues. Germline lookup yields CDR1 DFQATT and CDR2 SNEGSKA (reference sequence). The CDR3 loop reads CSARTLGVPNQPQHF. CDR3 bases: TGCAGTGCTAGAACGTTAGGGGTCCCCAATCAGCCCCAGCATTTT.

This sequence joins TRBV20-1 and TRBJ1-1, with TRBD1 matching 9 bases. The trim removed 3 bases at V and 4 bases at J, leaving 3 bases unmatched. CDR1 and CDR2 from the germline V gene are DFQATT and SNEGSKA (reference sequence). The CDR3 consists of 13 residues. The CDR3 nucleotides read TGCAGTGCTAGTAGGGACAGGGCCACTGAAGCTTTCTTT. It yields the protein CSASRDRATEAFF.

V is TRBV7-9 and J is TRBJ1-2; possible D gene TRBD1, 5 bases. Trimming cost V 5 bases and J 3 bases, with 10 bases left between them. This CDR3 region has 13 residues. Germline V gene data show CDR1 as SEHNR and CDR2 as FQNEAQ (reference sequence). CDR3 bases: TGTGCCAGCAGCCGGGGCCTGGACTATGGCTACACCTTC. It translates to CASSRGLDYGYTF.

CDR3 protein: CASSLRTGEGYTF. CDR3 coding DNA: TGTGCCAGCAGCCTCAGGACAGGGGAGGGCTACACCTTC. This chain connects TRBV7-9 to TRBJ1-2; 9 bases are a match to TRBD1. Germline values: CDR1 SEHNR, CDR2 FQNEAQ (reference sequence). The ends lost 5 bases at V and 8 bases at J; junction bases unmatched: 6. This CDR3 spans 13 amino acids.

The sample holds many counts of this clonotype. This chain connects TRBV20-1 to TRBJ1-5, with 10 positions matching TRBD1. In germline, CDR1 is DFQATT, CDR2 SNEGSKA (reference sequence). The V gene end was trimmed by 3 bases and the J gene end by 5 bases; junction bases not matched to a gene: 7. The CDR3 runs to 15 residues. The CDR3 nucleotides read TGCAGTGCTAGTGCCGGGACAGGGGTGGATCAGCCCCAGCATTTT. Amino acids: CSASAGTGVDQPQHF.

The rearrangement uses TRBV5-1 and TRBJ1-1, with 10 nucleotides matching TRBD1. The trim removed 4 bases at V and 4 bases at J, leaving 13 bases unmatched. The V gene's germline CDR1 is SGHRS and CDR2 YFSETQ. The CDR3 runs 17 residues. This CDR3 reads CASSGRDRGPTGTEAFF. As DNA, the CDR3 is TGCGCCAGCAGCGGCCGGGACAGGGGTCCGACAGGCACTGAAGCTTTCTTT.

This clonotype was seen repeatedly, ten times or more. The genes are TRBV5-1 and TRBJ2-3; a weak D match, TRBD1 (6 bases). Per the germline V gene, CDR1 is SGHRS and CDR2 is YFSETQ. The V end lost 2 bases, the J end lost 2 bases, and 9 bases lay between the germline ends. This CDR3 has 14 residues. CDR3: CASSFEGDTDTQYF. The CDR3 coding sequence is TGCGCCAGCAGCTTTGAGGGGGACACAGATACGCAGTATTTT.

This clonotype occurred many times. The rearrangement uses TRBV5-1 and TRBJ1-3; D unresolved. CDR1 is SGHRS, CDR2 YFSETQ, per germline. The CDR3 contains 14 residues. V lost 3 bases and J 0 bases, leaving 7 bases between the germline ends. As DNA, the CDR3 is TGCGCCAGCAGCTCCGGAATCTCTGGAAACACCATATATTTT. Translated, it gives CASSSGISGNTIYF. Full variable domain (remainder filled in from reference TRBV5-1 and TRBJ1-3): KAGVTQTPRYLIKTRGQQVTLSCSPISGHRSVSWYQQTPGQGLQFLFEYFSETQRNKGNFPGRFSGRQFSNSRSEMNVSTLELGDSALYLCASSSGISGNTIYFGEGSWLTVV.

This clonotype was picked up a small number of times. This chain's CDR3 is CASSPLSGANVLTF. Written as DNA, the CDR3 is TGTGCCAGCAGTCCCCTCTCTGGGGCCAACGTCCTGACTTTC. The genes are TRBV27 and TRBJ2-6; the D is unclear. V was shortened by 5 bases and J by 0 bases, with 5 bases between the two germline ends. CDR1 is MNHEY and CDR2 is SMNVEV in the germline V gene (reference sequence). This CDR3 is built from 14 residues.

This clonotype showed up many times. The chain recombines TRBV30 with TRBJ1-3; D call uncertain. Between the trimmed V and J ends, which lost 1 base and 7 bases, there was a span of 11 bases. From germline, CDR1 is GTSNPN and CDR2 SVGIG (reference sequence). The CDR3 runs to 13 residues. The DNA for the CDR3 is TGTGCCTGGAGTGCCCATCCTCCCAACACCATATATTTT. It encodes CAWSAHPPNTIYF.

The rearrangement joins TRBV11-2 to TRBJ2-7, with 10 bases lining up with TRBD1. Germline V gives CDR1 SGHAT, CDR2 FQNNGV. V shed 4 bases and J 5 bases; nucleotides not matched to a gene: 8. This CDR3 spans 15 amino acids. CDR3 loop: CASSSARTGGNEQYF. The CDR3 nucleotides read TGTGCCAGCAGCTCCGCGAGGACAGGGGGGAACGAGCAGTACTTC. The full variable domain, rest sourced from reference TRBV11-2 and TRBJ2-7, is EAGVAQSPRYKIIEKRQSVAFWCNPISGHATLYWYQQILGQGPKLLIQFQNNGVVDDSQLPKDRFSAERLKGVDSTLKIQPAKLEDSAVYLCASSSARTGGNEQYFGPGTRLTVT.

Many counts were recorded for this clonotype. The rearrangement uses TRBV6-5 and TRBJ1-6; perhaps TRBD1 as D (6 bases). The CDR3 spans 17 residues. Deletions cut 2 bases from V and 6 bases from J, with 17 bases between. The V gene's germline CDR1 is MNHEY and CDR2 SVGAGI. CDR3 sequence reads: CASSYQTGRVRNSPLHF. In DNA, the CDR3 is TGTGCCAGCAGTTACCAGACAGGCCGGGTGCGTAATTCACCCCTCCACTTT.

This chain joins TRBV19 and TRBJ1-1; TRBD1 aligns across 8 bases. The V gene's germline CDR1 is LNHDA and CDR2 SQIVND (reference sequence). The CDR3 extends over 14 amino acids. J lost 6 bases, V lost 5 bases, and 8 bases had no gene match. CDR3 loop: CASSLTGGRSEAFF. The CDR3 coding sequence is TGTGCCAGTAGTTTAACAGGGGGAAGGTCTGAAGCTTTCTTT.

This clonotype was seen ten or more times. The genes are TRBV5-1 and TRBJ1-1, with TRBD1 identical over 7 bases. CDR1 is SGHRS, CDR2 YFSETQ, per germline. Losses at the gene ends were 7 bases for V and 5 bases for J; bases not matched to a gene: 8. The CDR3 loop spans 13 amino acids. This CDR3 reads CASGGTANTEAFF. The CDR3 DNA follows: TGCGCCAGCGGCGGGACAGCTAATACTGAAGCTTTCTTT.

The V gene is TRBV19, the J gene TRBJ1-1, with D perhaps matching TRBD1 (6 bases). The germline V gene encodes CDR1 LNHDA and CDR2 SQIVND (reference sequence). Between the trimmed V and J ends, which lost 7 bases and 6 bases, there was a span of 9 bases. This CDR3 spans 11 amino acids. CDR3 DNA sequence: TGTGCCAGTATCTGGGGGCCTGAAGCTTTCTTT. Its translation: CASIWGPEAFF. Variable domain in full (rest from reference TRBV19 and TRBJ1-1): DGGITQSPKYLFRKEGQNVTLSCEQNLNHDAMYWYRQDPGQGLRLIYYSQIVNDFQKGDIAEGYSVSREKKESFPLTVTSAQKNPTAFYLCASIWGPEAFFGQGTRLTVV.

Concerning this clonotype itself: This clone may be a read error of a much larger clone one base away. The chain carries TRBV24-1 and TRBJ1-2; D uncertain. This CDR3 is built from 18 residues. The V gene lost 7 bases and the J gene lost 2 bases, with 25 bases spanning the gap. Germline CDR1 and CDR2: KGHDR and SFDVKD. The CDR3 spells CATSRLSARRMGNYGYTF. DNA of the CDR3: TGTGCCACCAGCCGACTCAGTGCACGGAGGATGGGGAACTATGGCTACACCTTC.

The CDR3 coding sequence is TGTGCCAGCAGTTGGGACAGGAACAATGAGCAGTTCTTC. Translated: CASSWDRNNEQFF. This chain joins TRBV12-3 or TRBV12-4 and TRBJ2-1; 8 nucleotides agree with TRBD1. The CDR3 contains 13 residues. V gave up 4 bases and J gave up 5 bases; unmatched junction bases: 1.

This clonotype was picked up many times. The chain is built from TRBV12-3 or TRBV12-4 and TRBJ2-2; unclear D gene. The CDR3 is 12 amino acids. The V and J ends lost 7 bases and 6 bases respectively, with 9 bases between them. CDR3 sequence: CASTNNAGELFF. In DNA form, the CDR3 reads TGTGCCAGCACCAACAACGCCGGGGAGCTGTTTTTT.

This clonotype has at least ten counts. This chain connects TRBV19 to TRBJ1-2, with TRBD1 identical over 7 bases. The V segment lost 6 bases and the J segment 8 bases; nucleotides outside the gene matches: 12. From germline, CDR1 is LNHDA and CDR2 SQIVND (reference sequence). This CDR3 has 14 residues. The CDR3 spells CASRRPQTGRGYTF. Here the CDR3 DNA reads TGTGCCAGTAGAAGACCCCAGACAGGGCGCGGCTACACCTTC.

This clonotype was counted many times. This sequence joins TRBV6-1 and TRBJ2-5; 8 bases are shared with TRBD1. J gave up 5 bases and V 5 bases, and 16 bases lay outside the gene matches. CDR1 is MNHNS, CDR2 SASEGT, per germline. The CDR3 consists of 17 residues. The CDR3 sequence: CASSPDLGDRLVETQYF. The CDR3 DNA follows: TGTGCCAGCAGTCCAGATCTTGGGGACAGGTTGGTGGAGACCCAGTACTTC.

The genes are TRBV27 and TRBJ1-1, with 9 bases identical to TRBD1. CDR3 length: 14 residues. The V gene end was trimmed by 4 bases and the J gene end by 7 bases; junction bases not matched to a gene: 7. Germline loops: CDR1 MNHEY, CDR2 SMNVEV (reference sequence). The CDR3 reads CASSWGQGGNEAFF. Here the CDR3 DNA reads TGTGCCAGCAGTTGGGGACAGGGAGGGAATGAAGCTTTCTTT.

This clonotype was seen only once. The CDR3 region is CASSFLGDRGGYTF. In DNA, the CDR3 is TGTGCCAGCAGCTTTTTGGGGGACAGGGGTGGCTACACCTTC. The V call is TRBV7-2, the J call TRBJ1-2, with 10 positions matching TRBD1. CDR1 is SGHTA and CDR2 is FQGNSA in the germline V gene. The V and J ends lost 3 bases and 7 bases, in that order; junction bases with no gene match: 5. The CDR3 has 14 amino acids.

This clonotype was counted at least ten times. V gene TRBV20-1 combines with J gene TRBJ1-1; D possibly corresponds to TRBD1 (5 bases). This CDR3 is built from 12 residues. V gave up 6 bases and J gave up 4 bases, with 12 bases separating them. The germline V gene has CDR1 DFQATT and CDR2 SNEGSKA (reference sequence). The CDR3 nucleotides read TGCAGTGCGGGACGGGAGCGCACTGAAGCTTTCTTT. Its protein product is CSAGRERTEAFF.

The chain carries TRBV5-1 and TRBJ2-7; D gene unclear. CDR3 size: 14 residues. CDR1 and CDR2 from the germline V gene are SGHRS and YFSETQ. The germline V and J ends were trimmed by 2 bases and 3 bases, with 12 bases remaining between them. The CDR3: CASSFDLSNYEQYF. In DNA form, the CDR3 reads TGCGCCAGCAGCTTCGACCTAAGTAACTACGAGCAGTACTTC.

The V and J genes are TRBV19 and TRBJ2-2, with a weak D call TRBD1 (5 bases). The CDR3 consists of 15 residues. V was clipped by 4 bases and J by 7 bases, with 16 bases between them. Germline-derived CDR1 and CDR2 are LNHDA and SQIVND (reference sequence). DNA for the CDR3: TGTGCCAGTAGTACGGGTAGGGGCCATAGCGGGGAGCTGTTTTTT. Translated: CASSTGRGHSGELFF.

A few counts support this clonotype. The chain recombines TRBV2 with TRBJ1-6, with a weak D call TRBD1 (6 bases). From germline, CDR1 is SNHLY and CDR2 FYNNEI. Between the trimmed V and J ends, which lost 2 bases and 8 bases, there was a span of 10 bases. The CDR3 sequence is 14 residues long. This CDR3 reads CASSERGSDSPLHF. The CDR3 bases are TGTGCCAGCAGTGAAAGGGGGTCGGATTCACCCCTCCACTTT.

This clonotype showed up just once. The chain carries TRBV7-3 and TRBJ1-5; D gene uncertain. Per germline, CDR1 SGHTA and CDR2 FQGTGA. V was pared by 2 bases and J by 0 bases, with 14 bases between. This CDR3 has 17 residues. The CDR3: CASSLDTVSGSNQPQHF. CDR3 in DNA: TGTGCCAGCAGCTTAGATACAGTTTCAGGTAGCAATCAGCCCCAGCATTTT.